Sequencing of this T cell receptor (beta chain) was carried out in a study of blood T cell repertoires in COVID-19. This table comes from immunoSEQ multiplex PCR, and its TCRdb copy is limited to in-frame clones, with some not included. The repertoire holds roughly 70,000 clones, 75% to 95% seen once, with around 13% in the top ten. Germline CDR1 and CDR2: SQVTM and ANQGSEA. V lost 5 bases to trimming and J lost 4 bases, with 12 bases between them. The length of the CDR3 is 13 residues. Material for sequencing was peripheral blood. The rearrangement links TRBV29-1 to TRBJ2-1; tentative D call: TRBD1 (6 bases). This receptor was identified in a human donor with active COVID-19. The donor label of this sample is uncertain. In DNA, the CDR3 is TGCAGCGTTCGACGACAGGAGTACAATGAGCAGTTCTTC. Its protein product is CSVRRQEYNEQFF.